The 27 T cell receptor beta chains listed next were all sequenced from one sample in a study of T cell repertoires in cytomegalovirus infection. A single record per CDR3 protein comes from TCRdb applying MiXCR to the reads. The table includes approximately 500,000 distinct CDR3 sequences, about 10% detected once. The material sequenced was PBMCs. The source is a human donor in good health (CMV status not recorded). Some clones in this sample may be carry-over from other donors' samples.

The genes are TRBV5-1 and TRBJ2-2; D ambiguous. V was trimmed by 0 bases and J by 6 bases, leaving 9 bases between them. The CDR3 sequence is 14 residues long. The germline V gene has CDR1 SGHRS and CDR2 YFSETQ. The CDR3, as DNA: TGCGCCAGCAGCTTGGATAGAGAGGCCGGGGAGCTGTTTTTT. Protein sequence: CASSLDREAGELFF.

This clonotype was picked up a small number of times. The V and J genes are TRBV10-3 and TRBJ2-5, with D possibly matching TRBD1 (6 bases). Per the germline V gene, CDR1 is ENHRY and CDR2 is SYGVKD. There are 13 residues in the CDR3. Deletions cut 2 bases from V and 3 bases from J, with 7 bases between. DNA of the CDR3: TGTGCCATCAGTGAGAACAGGGAAGAGACCCAGTACTTC. It specifies CAISENREETQYF.

This clonotype has at least ten counts. The chain carries TRBV7-9 and TRBJ1-6, with 7 bases that match TRBD1. Germline V CDR1 and CDR2: SEHNR, FQNEAQ (reference sequence). This CDR3 spans 14 amino acids. V dropped 4 bases and J dropped 9; count of bases not matched to a gene: 6. CDR3 amino acids: CASSSTGIASPLHF. The CDR3 coding sequence is TGTGCCAGCAGCTCGACAGGGATCGCTTCACCCCTCCACTTT. Together with reference TRBV7-9 and TRBJ1-6, the CDR3 gives the full variable domain: DTGVSQNPRHKITKRGQNVTFRCDPISEHNRLYWYRQTLGQGPEFLTYFQNEAQLEKSRLLSDRFSAERPKGSFSTLEIQRTEQGDSAMYLCASSSTGIASPLHFGNGTRLTVT.

This clonotype was seen many times. V usage is TRBV4-1 and J usage is TRBJ1-5; weak D call: TRBD1 (5 bases). Germline V lookup: CDR1 MGHRA, CDR2 YSYEKL. Trimming took 1 base from V and 8 from J, leaving 12 bases between them. The CDR3 has 14 residues. CDR3 DNA: TGCGCCAGCAGCCAAGGTCCGGACACGGAGCCCCAGCATTTT. Residues: CASSQGPDTEPQHF.

This clonotype appeared many times. The chain uses TRBV4-2 and TRBJ2-3; D remains unclear. The germline V and J ends were trimmed by 5 bases and 3 bases, with 9 bases remaining between them. CDR3 length equals 13 residues. Germline CDR1 and CDR2: LGHNA and YNFKEQ. In nucleotides, the CDR3 is TGTGCCAGCAGCGAAGCCCGAACAGATACGCAGTATTTT. Its translation: CASSEARTDTQYF.

Many counts were recorded for this clonotype. The CDR3 coding sequence is TGTGCCAGCAAGAGAAACAGGGGGTTCTCCTACGAGCAGTACTTC. Protein sequence: CASKRNRGFSYEQYF. The rearrangement uses TRBV28 and TRBJ2-7; TRBD1 aligns across 8 bases. Trimming removed 7 bases from V and 0 bases from J; junction bases left unmatched: 8. CDR3 length equals 15 residues. Germline CDR1 reads MDHEN; CDR2 reads SYDVKM.

This clonotype has a count of ten or more. The CDR3 reads CASSPLSANTGELFF. The CDR3 coding sequence is TGTGCCAGCAGCCCCCTCAGCGCGAACACCGGGGAGCTGTTTTTT. The chain carries TRBV7-3 and TRBJ2-2, with D unclear. The V gene lost 5 bases and the J gene lost 0 bases, with 10 bases spanning the gap. This CDR3 comprises 15 residues. CDR1 and CDR2 (germline): SGHTA, FQGTGA.

This chain uses TRBV10-3 with TRBJ2-5; D remains ambiguous. The CDR3 spans 15 residues. The V end lost 0 bases, the J end lost 1 base, and 9 bases lay between the germline ends. The V gene's germline CDR1 is ENHRY and CDR2 SYGVKD. CDR3: CAISESGTVQETQYF. CDR3 DNA: TGTGCCATCAGTGAGTCAGGCACAGTCCAAGAGACCCAGTACTTC.

This clonotype was seen ten or more times. This rearrangement joins TRBV12-3 or TRBV12-4 to TRBJ2-7; 7 nucleotides align to TRBD2. The CDR3 has 14 amino acids. V dropped 4 bases and J dropped 7; count of bases not matched to a gene: 10. Here the CDR3 reads CASSSRGVLGEQYF. The CDR3 nucleotides are TGTGCCAGCAGTTCCCGGGGGGTTCTAGGAGAGCAGTACTTC.

This clonotype was detected a few times. The CDR3 sequence: CASSSRSGLELFF. Written as DNA, the CDR3 is TGTGCCAGCTCCTCCCGGTCGGGATTAGAGCTGTTTTTT. The chain uses TRBV28 and TRBJ1-4, with D unresolved. V lost 8 bases to trimming and J lost 14 bases, with 21 bases between them. Per germline, CDR1 MDHEN and CDR2 SYDVKM. The CDR3 length is 13 residues. Combining the CDR3 with reference TRBV28 and TRBJ1-4 gives the whole variable domain DVKVTQSSRYLVKRTGEKVFLECVQDMDHENMFWYRQDPGLGLRLIYFSYDVKMKEKGDIPEGYSVSREKKERFSLILESASTNQTSMYLCASSSRSGLELFFGSGTQLSVL.

This clonotype was recorded at least ten times. The chain has TRBV27 and TRBJ2-1; 7 bases align to TRBD2. CDR1 is MNHEY, CDR2 SMNVEV, per germline (reference sequence). This CDR3 is 14 amino acids long. V trimming: 7 bases; J trimming: 0 bases; junction bases outside the gene matches: 3. CDR3 nucleotides: TGTGCCAGCACGACTAGCAACTCCTACAATGAGCAGTTCTTC. Encoded protein: CASTTSNSYNEQFF.

This clonotype appeared once. This may stem from a read error, because a much larger clone lies one nucleotide away. The chain has TRBV5-4 and TRBJ1-2; the D gene is possibly TRBD1 (5 bases). The CDR3 consists of 13 residues. Germline V gives CDR1 SGHNT, CDR2 YYREEE (reference sequence). This CDR3 is CPSSLGASYGYTF. DNA of the CDR3: TGTCCCAGCAGCTTAGGGGCATCCTATGGCTACACCTTC.

At least ten counts were recorded for this clonotype. The gene calls are TRBV6-1 and TRBJ1-1, with unresolved D. CDR3 size: 15 residues. Germline V gene sequence: CDR1 MNHNS, CDR2 SASEGT. Trimming shortened V by 8 bases and J by 2 bases, and 18 bases separated the two germline ends. CDR3 residues: CASPGGEGFNTEAFF. CDR3 DNA: TGTGCCAGCCCCGGCGGGGAAGGGTTTAACACTGAAGCTTTCTTT.

This clonotype has at least ten counts. The chain uses TRBV12-3 or TRBV12-4 and TRBJ2-1; either TRBD1 or TRBD2 may supply D (6 bases each). The CDR3 has 16 amino acids. V was trimmed by 5 bases and J by 4 bases, leaving 18 bases between them. CDR3 region: CASSPLGAGIYNEQFF. In DNA, the CDR3 is TGTGCCAGCAGTCCCCTGGGGGCGGGGATATACAATGAGCAGTTCTTC.

The chain joins TRBV20-1 to TRBJ1-5; tentative D call: TRBD1 (6 bases). This CDR3 has 17 residues. Germline assignment: CDR1 DFQATT and CDR2 SNEGSKA (reference sequence). Trimming took 6 bases from V and 4 from J, leaving 25 bases between them. The chain's CDR3 is CSASLQDSHGRNQPQHF. CDR3 in DNA: TGCAGTGCCTCCCTCCAGGACAGTCACGGCCGGAATCAGCCCCAGCATTTT.

At least ten counts were recorded for this clonotype. The V gene is TRBV25-1, the J gene TRBJ2-2; D not certain. The ends were cut back, 2 bases at V and 2 bases at J, with 9 bases in the middle. CDR1 and CDR2 (germline): MGHDK, SYGVNS. The length of the CDR3 is 15 residues. The CDR3 DNA sequence: TGTGCCAGCAGTGAACGAATGGATAACACCGGGGAGCTGTTTTTT. As protein: CASSERMDNTGELFF.

This clonotype was counted many times. V and J are TRBV7-9 and TRBJ2-3; possible D gene TRBD1, 5 bases. The CDR3 has 16 residues. Germline V gives CDR1 SEHNR, CDR2 FQNEAQ (reference sequence). V was pared by 5 bases and J by 2 bases, with 17 bases between. CDR3 coding DNA: TGTGCCAGCAGCCCCCGACAGAAGCTCTTCACAGATACGCAGTATTTT. It codes for CASSPRQKLFTDTQYF.

At least ten counts were recorded for this clonotype. The DNA for the CDR3 is TGTGCCAGTAGTACTCATAGCGGGCTGGGAAGCGAGCAGTTCTTC. Translation gives CASSTHSGLGSEQFF. The J gene is TRBJ2-1, the V gene TRBV19; 7 nucleotides line up with TRBD2. The trim removed 4 bases at V and 10 bases at J, leaving 13 bases unmatched. The CDR3 has 15 residues. The V gene's germline CDR1 is LNHDA and CDR2 SQIVND (reference sequence).

This clonotype was seen repeatedly, ten times or more. V gene TRBV6-6 combines with J gene TRBJ2-2, with TRBD1 as a possible D gene (6 bases). There are 16 residues in the CDR3. The germline gives CDR1 MNHNY, CDR2 SVGAGI (reference sequence). V was cut by 2 bases and J by 7 bases, with 17 bases left in between. The CDR3 coding sequence is TGTGCCAGCAGTTACATTCCCAGGGGCAAGATCGGGGAGCTGTTTTTT. Amino acid sequence: CASSYIPRGKIGELFF.

This clonotype showed up many times. The chain carries TRBV7-8 and TRBJ1-5, with a tentative D call TRBD1 (5 bases). V was clipped by 5 bases and J by 5 bases, with 22 bases between them. The CDR3 consists of 17 residues. CDR1 is SGHVS, CDR2 FQNEAQ, per germline. The CDR3 protein is CASSPRDGIRTHQPQHF. DNA for the CDR3: TGTGCCAGCAGCCCTAGGGACGGGATTCGGACTCATCAGCCCCAGCATTTT.

Concerning this clonotype itself: Germline and junction disagree at one end, which may indicate a read error. J is TRBJ1-2 and V is TRBV4-1, with a weak D call TRBD1 (5 bases). The CDR3 extends over 16 amino acids. In germline, CDR1 is MGHRA, CDR2 YSYEKL. The CDR3 sequence is CASSQDRGIGYYGYTF. In DNA form, the CDR3 reads TGTGCCAGCAGCCAAGATCGGGGGATCGGGTACTATGGCTACACCTTC.

This clonotype was recorded at least ten times. Mismatch with germline at one junction end may stem from a read error. The chain employs TRBV7-7 and TRBJ2-5, with TRBD2 matching 8 bases. The germline CDR1 and CDR2 sequences are SSHAT and FNYEAQ (reference sequence). The CDR3 spans 16 residues. The CDR3 region is CASSSGAGGFGETQYF. The CDR3 DNA follows: TGTGCTAGCAGCTCAGGGGCGGGAGGATTTGGAGAGACCCAGTACTTC.

The table lists this clonotype with many counts. V gene TRBV29-1 combines with J gene TRBJ1-6; no clear D gene. The V end lost 4 bases, the J end lost 7 bases, and 11 bases lay between the germline ends. CDR3 length: 13 amino acids. CDR1 and CDR2 from the germline V gene are SQVTM and ANQGSEA. The CDR3 DNA sequence: TGCAGCGTTGCGGAAGGGTTGAATTCACCCCTCCACTTT. As protein: CSVAEGLNSPLHF. The full variable domain, rest sourced from reference TRBV29-1 and TRBJ1-6, is SAVISQKPSRDICQRGTSLTIQCQVDSQVTMMFWYRQQPGQSLTLIATANQGSEATYESGFVIDKFPISRPNLTFSTLTVSNMSPEDSSIYLCSVAEGLNSPLHFGNGTRLTVT.

This clonotype was found a few times. V and J are TRBV12-3 or TRBV12-4 and TRBJ1-1; TRBD1 agrees at 9 bases. The CDR3 extends over 16 amino acids. Trimming at V came to 5 bases and at J to 1 base, leaving 8 bases not matched to a gene. The chain's CDR3 is CASSRGLDRGNTEAFF. CDR3 DNA: TGTGCCAGCAGTCGAGGGTTGGACAGGGGGAACACTGAAGCTTTCTTT.

Many counts were recorded for this clonotype. The chain is built from TRBV24-1 and TRBJ2-1; 7 nucleotides line up with TRBD1. This CDR3 region has 15 residues. Germline V gives CDR1 KGHDR, CDR2 SFDVKD. V was pared by 3 bases and J by 1 base, with 2 bases of the junction left unmatched. CDR3 coding DNA: TGTGCCACCAGTGATCCGGGACAGTCCTACAATGAGCAGTTCTTC. Translated: CATSDPGQSYNEQFF.

The table lists this clonotype with a few counts. CDR3 DNA sequence: TGCAGCGTTGAACTAAACGGAGGAAACACCATATATTTT. Its translation is CSVELNGGNTIYF. The chain links TRBV29-1 to TRBJ1-3; D ambiguous. Germline values: CDR1 SQVTM, CDR2 ANQGSEA. This CDR3 has 13 residues. V was shortened by 2 bases and J by 4 bases, with 9 bases between the two germline ends. Full variable domain (rest looked up from reference TRBV29-1 and TRBJ1-3): SAVISQKPSRDICQRGTSLTIQCQVDSQVTMMFWYRQQPGQSLTLIATANQGSEATYESGFVIDKFPISRPNLTFSTLTVSNMSPEDSSIYLCSVELNGGNTIYFGEGSWLTVV.

The chain recombines TRBV4-2 with TRBJ2-2, with D tentatively TRBD2 (6 bases). Per germline, CDR1 LGHNA and CDR2 YNFKEQ. There are 14 residues in the CDR3. Trimming cost V 2 bases and J 5 bases, with 9 bases left between them. The CDR3 sequence: CASSQRGGTGELFF. The DNA for the CDR3 is TGTGCCAGCAGCCAACGTGGGGGGACCGGGGAGCTGTTTTTT.